These 29 T cell receptor beta chains share one sample of origin, sequenced in a study of STAT5B mutations in CD4+ large granular lymphocyte leukemia. TCRdb's table, derived via immunoSEQ multiplex PCR, lists solely in-frame clones and lacks some. Of some 32,000 clones in the sample, 85% were seen once. Sequenced sample: CD4+ T cells from blood buffy coats. These receptors were obtained from a human donor in good health.

Concerning this clone itself: The junction differs from germline at one of its ends, possibly a read error. The rearrangement links TRBV7-9 to TRBJ2-4, with 9 positions matching TRBD1. The CDR3 loop spans 17 amino acids. Germline CDR1 SEHNR, CDR2 FQNEAQ (reference sequence). DNA of the CDR3: TGTGCCAGCAACTTAGGGGGGACAGGGATTTCCAAAAACATTCAGTACTTC. Translating gives CASNLGGTGISKNIQYF. The full variable domain, in which reference TRBV7-9 and TRBJ2-4 provide the parts outside the CDR3, is DTGVSQNPRHKITKRGQNVTFRCDPISEHNRLYWYRQTLGQGPEFLTYFQNEAQLEKSRLLSDRFSAERPKGSFSTLEIQRTEQGDSAMYLCASNLGGTGISKNIQYFGAGTRLSVL.

The CDR3 sequence: CAWGSTSGANVLTF. CDR3 sequence (DNA): TGTGCCTGGGGTAGCACCTCTGGGGCCAACGTCCTGACTTTC. The genes are TRBV30 and TRBJ2-6; D unclear. Germline V gene data show CDR1 as GTSNPN and CDR2 as SVGIG (reference sequence). V was clipped by 5 bases and J by 0 bases, with 8 bases between them. The CDR3 contains 14 residues.

J is TRBJ2-2 and V is TRBV7-8; D uncertain. CDR1 and CDR2 from the germline V gene are SGHVS and FQNEAQ. The CDR3 is 15 residues long. V was shortened by 5 bases and J by 7 bases, with 17 bases between the two germline ends. CDR3 coding DNA: TGTGCCAGCAGCCCCCGGGCCGCTCCCAGCGGGGAGCTGTTTTTT. It translates to CASSPRAAPSGELFF.

The rearrangement joins TRBV10-3 to TRBJ2-7; 11 bases match TRBD2. From germline, CDR1 is ENHRY and CDR2 SYGVKD. V shed 6 bases, J shed 1 base, and the junction held 8 bases outside the gene matches. The CDR3 length is 16 residues. This CDR3 reads CAISGTSGDESYEQYF. The CDR3 DNA is TGTGCCATCAGCGGGACTAGCGGAGACGAGTCCTACGAGCAGTACTTC.

This rearrangement joins TRBV5-1 to TRBJ2-7; unclear D gene. The CDR3 runs 14 residues. Germline-derived CDR1 and CDR2 are SGHRS and YFSETQ. V gave up 6 bases and J gave up 7 bases, with 20 bases separating them. CDR3 nucleotides: TGCGCCAGCAACCCCGGACGGCTGGGTGCTGAGCAGTACTTC. Translating it yields CASNPGRLGAEQYF.

V and J are TRBV20-1 and TRBJ2-3; D remains ambiguous. Germline CDR1 DFQATT, CDR2 SNEGSKA (reference sequence). The CDR3 contains 11 residues. The ends were cut back, 5 bases at V and 4 bases at J, with 7 bases in the middle. CDR3 sequence reads: CSALFADTQYF. The CDR3 DNA reads TGCAGTGCTCTTTTCGCAGATACGCAGTATTTT.

Here the CDR3 DNA reads TGCGCCAGCAGCCAAGAAGGGCAGATCGCCGAGCAGTACTTC. The encoded protein is CASSQEGQIAEQYF. V and J are TRBV4-1 and TRBJ2-7; no definite D call. CDR3 length equals 14 residues. Trimming took off 0 bases at V and 6 bases at J, with 12 bases between the two ends. The germline V gene has CDR1 MGHRA and CDR2 YSYEKL.

The CDR3 reads CASSGVGQGKNNEQFF. The CDR3 nucleotides are TGTGCCAGCAGCGGGGTAGGACAGGGGAAGAACAATGAGCAGTTCTTC. The V and J genes are TRBV5-4 and TRBJ2-1, with 9 bases identical to TRBD1. Looked up from germline, CDR1 is SGHNT and CDR2 is YYREEE (reference sequence). This CDR3 region has 16 residues. Unmatched junction bases numbered 10, after V lost 4 bases and J lost 5 bases.

This clone was seen only once. The rearrangement links TRBV4-2 to TRBJ2-6, with D perhaps assigned TRBD1 or TRBD2 (5 bases each). Germline CDR1 LGHNA, CDR2 YNFKEQ. The CDR3 contains 18 residues. The V and J ends lost 0 bases and 4 bases respectively, with 16 bases between them. CDR3 sequence reads: CASSQDLGAGTGANVLTF. DNA of the CDR3: TGTGCCAGCAGCCAAGATCTAGGTGCAGGGACCGGGGCCAACGTCCTGACTTTC.

The chain combines TRBV18 with TRBJ2-7, with D perhaps matching TRBD1 (6 bases). Trimming pared 6 bases from V and 0 bases from J, leaving 12 bases between. The CDR3 sequence is 14 residues long. Germline lookup yields CDR1 KGHSH and CDR2 LQKENI. CDR3 nucleotide sequence: TGTGCCAGCTCTTGGGGGCCAGGCTCCTACGAGCAGTACTTC. The encoded protein is CASSWGPGSYEQYF.

The J gene is TRBJ1-1, the V gene TRBV28; unclear D gene. The CDR3 spans 13 residues. Germline values: CDR1 MDHEN, CDR2 SYDVKM. The CDR3 region is CTTFEPVNTEAFF. The CDR3 DNA sequence: TGTACTACCTTCGAGCCGGTGAACACTGAAGCTTTCTTT.

This rearrangement joins TRBV30 to TRBJ1-2; TRBD1 might be the D (6 bases). The CDR3 has 14 amino acids. CDR1 GTSNPN and CDR2 SVGIG come from the germline V gene (reference sequence). V lost 1 base to trimming and J lost 5 bases, with 14 bases between them. CDR3 protein: CAWSATGQGYGYTF. The CDR3 nucleotides read TGTGCCTGGAGTGCCACAGGGCAGGGTTATGGCTACACCTTC.

The chain employs TRBV7-2 and TRBJ1-5; D remains ambiguous. Trimming shortened V by 3 bases and J by 9 bases, and 9 bases separated the two germline ends. The CDR3 is 12 residues long. Germline CDR1 SGHTA, CDR2 FQGNSA. In DNA, the CDR3 is TGTGCCAGCAGCTTCGAAGTAGGGCCCCAGCATTTT. Encoded protein: CASSFEVGPQHF. Drawing the rest from reference TRBV7-2 and TRBJ1-5, the complete variable domain is GAGVSQSPSNKVTEKGKDVELRCDPISGHTALYWYRQSLGQGLEFLIYFQGNSAPDKSGLPSDRFSAERTGGSVSTLTIQRTQQEDSAVYLCASSFEVGPQHFGDGTRLSIL.

This clone was detected once. The CDR3 region is CASSLAGGLATYEQYF. The CDR3 DNA reads TGCGCCAGCAGCTTGGCCGGGGGACTAGCGACCTACGAGCAGTACTTC. The rearrangement uses TRBV5-1 and TRBJ2-7; 10 nucleotides line up with TRBD2. The germline gives CDR1 SGHRS, CDR2 YFSETQ. The CDR3 has 16 residues. The V segment lost 0 bases and the J segment 2 bases; nucleotides outside the gene matches: 5. The complete variable domain, with remaining parts taken from reference TRBV5-1 and TRBJ2-7, reads KAGVTQTPRYLIKTRGQQVTLSCSPISGHRSVSWYQQTPGQGLQFLFEYFSETQRNKGNFPGRFSGRQFSNSRSEMNVSTLELGDSALYLCASSLAGGLATYEQYFGPGTRLTVT.

Here the CDR3 reads CATADLSTDTQYF. The CDR3 DNA reads TGTGCCACAGCGGACCTTAGCACAGATACGCAGTATTTT. This sequence joins TRBV19 and TRBJ2-3, with D possibly being TRBD2 (5 bases). CDR1 LNHDA and CDR2 SQIVND come from the germline V gene (reference sequence). CDR3 size: 13 residues. The V and J ends lost 10 bases and 0 bases respectively, with 11 bases between them.

The gene calls are TRBV4-1 and TRBJ2-7; TRBD1 is a possible D gene (6 bases). Germline CDR1 reads MGHRA; CDR2 reads YSYEKL. The CDR3 extends over 14 amino acids. V was shortened by 1 base and J by 2 bases, with 9 bases between the two germline ends. CDR3 residues: CASSQAGQTYEQYF. CDR3 DNA: TGCGCCAGCAGCCAAGCTGGACAGACCTACGAGCAGTACTTC.

The CDR3 DNA follows: TGTGCCAGCAGTGTTGACTGGCGCTACGAGCAGTACTTC. This gives the protein CASSVDWRYEQYF. The chain couples TRBV6-5 to TRBJ2-7; D gene unclear. Germline V gives CDR1 MNHEY, CDR2 SVGAGI. The CDR3 consists of 13 residues. V shed 5 bases and J shed 3 bases, with 11 bases lying between them.

The chain recombines TRBV7-2 with TRBJ2-2, with D unresolved. Trimming shortened V by 5 bases and J by 6 bases, and 7 bases separated the two germline ends. Germline V gene data show CDR1 as SGHTA and CDR2 as FQGNSA. The CDR3 is 12 amino acids. The CDR3 DNA reads TGTGCCAGCAGCCCCTGGGCCGGGGAGCTGTTTTTT. Translated: CASSPWAGELFF.

The chain carries TRBV6-1 and TRBJ2-5; 7 nucleotides match TRBD1. The V segment lost 8 bases and the J segment 2 bases; nucleotides outside the gene matches: 5. CDR1 MNHNS and CDR2 SASEGT come from the germline V gene. The CDR3 contains 13 residues. The CDR3 spells CASQGQIQETQYF. CDR3 bases: TGTGCCAGCCAGGGACAGATTCAAGAGACCCAGTACTTC.

The chain combines TRBV30 with TRBJ1-4; 7 bases agree with TRBD1. V lost 1 base to trimming and J lost 0 bases; unmatched junction nucleotides: 2. Germline-derived CDR1 and CDR2 are GTSNPN and SVGIG (reference sequence). CDR3 length: 15 residues. The CDR3 protein is CAWSEGTATNEKLFF. CDR3 in DNA: TGTGCCTGGAGTGAAGGGACAGCAACTAATGAAAAACTGTTTTTT.

This rearrangement joins TRBV13 to TRBJ1-1; D uncertain. The germline gives CDR1 PRHDT, CDR2 FYEKMQ (reference sequence). The CDR3 loop spans 14 amino acids. The V end lost 4 bases, the J end lost 0 bases, and 9 bases lay between the germline ends. The CDR3 protein is CASSWRLMNTEAFF. The CDR3 coding sequence is TGTGCCAGCAGCTGGAGGCTCATGAACACTGAAGCTTTCTTT.

The chain is built from TRBV4-1 and TRBJ1-3; D gene ambiguous. The CDR3 is 15 amino acids. Trimming removed 1 base at V and 7 bases at J, with 14 bases between. Per the germline V gene, CDR1 is MGHRA and CDR2 is YSYEKL. The CDR3 region is CASSQGPDRGNTIYF. The CDR3 DNA is TGCGCCAGCAGCCAAGGACCCGACCGAGGGAACACCATATATTTT.

The J gene is TRBJ2-6, the V gene TRBV5-1; 8 bases match TRBD1. This CDR3 has 16 residues. Per the germline V gene, CDR1 is SGHRS and CDR2 is YFSETQ. The V gene end was trimmed by 7 bases and the J gene end by 1 base; junction bases not matched to a gene: 7. The DNA of the CDR3 is TGCGCCAGCTGTCCGACAGGGGTGTCTGGGGCCAACGTCCTGACTTTC. It codes for CASCPTGVSGANVLTF.

The J gene is TRBJ2-5, the V gene TRBV7-3, with D uncertain. The germline CDR1 and CDR2 sequences are SGHTA and FQGTGA. The CDR3 contains 15 residues. The V gene lost 5 bases and the J gene lost 0 bases, with 13 bases spanning the gap. The CDR3 loop reads CASSLTREYQETQYF. The CDR3 DNA is TGTGCCAGCAGCCTTACTCGTGAATACCAAGAGACCCAGTACTTC.

The chain uses TRBV29-1 and TRBJ2-3; D perhaps matches TRBD1 (7 bases). Germline V CDR1 and CDR2: SQVTM, ANQGSEA. The CDR3 consists of 12 residues. V dropped 8 bases and J dropped 2 bases, with 11 bases sitting between them. Here the CDR3 DNA reads TGCAGCCTGGAGGGGGCCACAGATACGCAGTATTTT. Encoded protein: CSLEGATDTQYF.

The V gene is TRBV6-6, the J gene TRBJ2-1; D remains ambiguous. The length of the CDR3 is 12 residues. Trimming shortened V by 11 bases and J by 0 bases, and 8 bases separated the two germline ends. Germline V gene data show CDR1 as MNHNY and CDR2 as SVGAGI (reference sequence). The CDR3 here is CAGQSSYNEQFF. Written as DNA, the CDR3 is TGTGCCGGCCAAAGCTCCTACAATGAGCAGTTCTTC.

This chain links TRBV28 with TRBJ2-7, with 11 bases that match TRBD2. This CDR3 is 15 amino acids long. The V segment lost 4 bases and the J segment 3 bases; nucleotides outside the gene matches: 5. From germline, CDR1 is MDHEN and CDR2 SYDVKM. The CDR3 bases are TGTGCCAGCAGTTCATCCGGGACTAGCGGCTACGAGCAGTACTTC. Protein product: CASSSSGTSGYEQYF.

The count of this clone is one. The CDR3 region is CASSLGPMNTEAFF. The CDR3, as DNA: TGTGCCAGCAGCTTAGGTCCGATGAACACTGAAGCTTTCTTT. The rearrangement joins TRBV7-2 to TRBJ1-1; D is uncertain. From germline, CDR1 is SGHTA and CDR2 FQGNSA. The CDR3 consists of 14 residues. Trimming removed 1 base at V and 0 bases at J, with 6 bases between.

The DNA for the CDR3 is TGTGCCAGCAGCCGCCCGGGACAGGGTCAAGATACGCAGTATTTT. Residues: CASSRPGQGQDTQYF. This chain connects TRBV11-2 to TRBJ2-3; 9 bases agree with TRBD1. Germline V gene lookup returns CDR1 SGHAT and CDR2 FQNNGV. The CDR3 runs to 15 residues. After removal of 5 bases from V and 5 bases from J, the junction contained 8 bases not matched to a gene.